This record looks at one TCR beta chain sequence and its context. Its target is not known. The data stem from a study of T cell responses to AZD1222 COVID-19 vaccine. Study results and caveats: The donor cohort was predominantly white British with a female majority, and clonal diversity may have been underestimated. Scientists sampled the repertoires only once the peak T cell response had passed. Baseline seropositivity occurred in only six AZD1222 recipients. Targets within unmutated variant regions were reportedly found for nearly half of spike-specific TCRs.

Trimming removed 3 bases from V and 7 bases from J, with 10 bases in between. The germline gives CDR1 KGHSH, CDR2 LQKENI. This CDR3 has 14 residues. Generated by immunoSEQ multiplex PCR, the TCRdb table keeps only in-frame clones and is missing some. The sample has approximately 100,000 clones, 85% to 90% seen once. The V call is TRBV18, the J call TRBJ1-6; possibly TRBD1 for D (6 bases). This sequence originates from an adult in good health. Material: peripheral blood, obtained on day 0 of AZD1222 vaccination. The CDR3 nucleotides read TGTGCCAGCTCACCGGGGGCGGAGAATTCACCCCTCCACTTT. Encoded protein: CASSPGAENSPLHF.